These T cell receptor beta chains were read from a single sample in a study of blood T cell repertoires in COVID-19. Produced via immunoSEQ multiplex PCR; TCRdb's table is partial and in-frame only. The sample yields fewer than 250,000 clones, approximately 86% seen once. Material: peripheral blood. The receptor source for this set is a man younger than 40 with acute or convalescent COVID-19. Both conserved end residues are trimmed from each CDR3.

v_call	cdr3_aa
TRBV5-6	ASSLRGSGGNTIY
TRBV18	ASSPQTGRAAKNIQY
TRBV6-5	ASSYSTGWDGYT
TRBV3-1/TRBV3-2	ASTRLAGGAGGDEQF
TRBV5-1	ASSWGQGAGTEAF
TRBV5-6	ASSLRGQGNEKLF
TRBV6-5	ASSYSPGSNQPQH
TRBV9	ASSVTGGYSPLH
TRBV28	ASRSPKTPFSLF
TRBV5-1	ASSLTLAGGSTDTQY
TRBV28	ASSTTGTGGSNEQF
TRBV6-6	ASSPRTAGSGGYT
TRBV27	ASSSLGQVYEQY